What follows are 20 T cell receptor beta chains derived from one specimen sequenced in a study of blood T cell repertoires in COVID-19. Repertoires were generated with immunoSEQ multiplex PCR, while TCRdb's copy carries only in-frame clones and drops some. Of some 150,000 clones in the sample, 80% to 90% are singletons; the top ten hold about 4.1%. The sequenced material came from PBMCs or T cells enriched from blood (not recorded which). The receptors were gathered from a man aged 50 to 60 who had recovered from COVID-19.

V is TRBV28 and J is TRBJ2-5; possibly TRBD1 for D (6 bases). The CDR3 is made up of 14 amino acids. Germline lookup yields CDR1 MDHEN and CDR2 SYDVKM. V was trimmed by 5 bases and J by 5 bases, leaving 15 bases between them. The CDR3 nucleotides are TGTGCCAGCAGTACCCGGCAGGGGCGGGAGACCCAGTACTTC. The encoded protein is CASSTRQGRETQYF.

V is TRBV6-5 and J is TRBJ1-4, with D perhaps TRBD1 (5 bases). The V end was cut by 6 bases, the J end by 6 bases, with 14 bases between. The CDR3 loop spans 14 amino acids. Germline CDR1 is MNHEY and CDR2 is SVGAGI. The CDR3 bases are TGTGCCAGCAGCCCCATCGACAGTTATGAAAAACTGTTTTTT. Its translation: CASSPIDSYEKLFF.

This clone was observed a handful of times. The identical CDR3 is also encoded by other nucleotide sequences in the sample. Written as DNA, the CDR3 is TGTGCCAGCTCACCGCCGGGACTCTCTGGAAACACCATATATTTT. It is translated as CASSPPGLSGNTIYF. This rearrangement joins TRBV18 to TRBJ1-3; D might be TRBD1 (5 bases). The CDR3 is made up of 15 amino acids. Germline CDR1 is KGHSH and CDR2 is LQKENI. Trimming removed 3 bases from V and 0 bases from J, with 9 bases in between.

The chain recombines TRBV5-1 with TRBJ1-2; perhaps TRBD1 as D (6 bases). Looked up from germline, CDR1 is SGHRS and CDR2 is YFSETQ. V was clipped by 4 bases and J by 7 bases, with 20 bases between them. The CDR3 length is 15 residues. Here the CDR3 DNA reads TGCGCCAGCAGCGTAACGCAACAGGGCACCCCTGGCTACACCTTC. The encoded protein is CASSVTQQGTPGYTF.

The chain is built from TRBV15 and TRBJ2-7; D not resolved. The V end lost 5 bases, the J end lost 3 bases, and 11 bases lay between the germline ends. Per germline, CDR1 LNHNV and CDR2 YYDKDF (reference sequence). The CDR3 consists of 13 residues. CDR3 sequence reads: CATSRRTGYEQYV. Here the CDR3 DNA reads TGTGCCACCAGCCGCCGCACGGGCTACGAGCAGTACGTC.

In nucleotides, the CDR3 is TGCGCCAGCAGCTGGCAGACAGGGGGCGCGGACGGCGCTTTCTTT. It translates to CASSWQTGGADGAFF. This sequence joins TRBV5-1 and TRBJ1-1; 10 nucleotides line up with TRBD1. CDR1 is SGHRS and CDR2 is YFSETQ in the germline V gene. CDR3 length equals 15 residues. V lost 3 bases to trimming and J lost 11 bases; unmatched junction nucleotides: 13. Full variable domain (missing parts from reference TRBV5-1 and TRBJ1-1): KAGVTQTPRYLIKTRGQQVTLSCSPISGHRSVSWYQQTPGQGLQFLFEYFSETQRNKGNFPGRFSGRQFSNSRSEMNVSTLELGDSALYLCASSWQTGGADGAFFGQGTRLTVV.

The chain recombines TRBV24-1 with TRBJ2-2, with 8 bases aligning to TRBD1. CDR3 length: 16 residues. V trimming: 2 bases; J trimming: 6 bases; junction bases outside the gene matches: 7. Germline lookup yields CDR1 KGHDR and CDR2 SFDVKD. The CDR3 sequence is CATSDSGGGRAGELFF. For the CDR3, the DNA is TGTGCCACCAGTGATTCAGGGGGCGGCCGGGCCGGGGAGCTGTTTTTT.

The chain joins TRBV14 to TRBJ1-3; D unresolved. CDR3 length: 15 amino acids. Trimming took off 2 bases at V and 2 bases at J, with 10 bases between the two ends. CDR1 is SGHDN, CDR2 FVKESK, per germline. CDR3 DNA sequence: TGTGCCAGCAGCCAATACGGCGGTGCTGGAAACACCATATATTTT. Residues: CASSQYGGAGNTIYF. Combining the CDR3 with reference TRBV14 and TRBJ1-3 gives the whole variable domain EAGVTQFPSHSVIEKGQTVTLRCDPISGHDNLYWYRRVMGKEIKFLLHFVKESKQDESGMPNNRFLAERTGGTYSTLKVQPAELEDSGVYFCASSQYGGAGNTIYFGEGSWLTVV.

The V and J genes are TRBV5-1 and TRBJ2-7; possible D gene TRBD1, 6 bases. The V gene lost 4 bases and the J gene lost 6 bases, with 17 bases spanning the gap. There are 14 residues in the CDR3. Germline assignment: CDR1 SGHRS and CDR2 YFSETQ. The CDR3 nucleotides are TGCGCCAGCAGCGCTCAGGCTCGGACAGTCGAGCAGTACTTC. Its translation is CASSAQARTVEQYF.

The chain's CDR3 is CASSSGTGLINEQFF. The DNA for the CDR3 is TGTGCCAGCAGTTCGGGGACAGGGCTTATCAATGAGCAGTTCTTC. This rearrangement joins TRBV27 to TRBJ2-1; the match to TRBD1 covers 9 bases. The germline V gene encodes CDR1 MNHEY and CDR2 SMNVEV (reference sequence). V dropped 4 bases and J dropped 6; count of bases not matched to a gene: 7. The CDR3 totals 15 residues.

The rearrangement links TRBV15 to TRBJ2-5, with 7 bases that match TRBD2. V lost 9 bases and J lost 1; bases outside the gene matches: 5. Germline-derived CDR1 and CDR2 are LNHNV and YYDKDF (reference sequence). This CDR3 comprises 13 residues. The CDR3 spells CATWDYPQETQYF. CDR3 nucleotide sequence: TGTGCCACGTGGGACTACCCCCAAGAGACCCAGTACTTC.

This chain links TRBV11-2 with TRBJ1-2; possible D gene TRBD1, 6 bases. The CDR3 extends over 16 amino acids. The germline V and J ends were trimmed by 5 bases and 4 bases, with 20 bases remaining between them. Germline values: CDR1 SGHAT, CDR2 FQNNGV. Written as DNA, the CDR3 is TGTGCCAGCAGCGTCTATAGGACAGCCGCGATCTATGGCTACACCTTC. It translates to CASSVYRTAAIYGYTF.

The chain joins TRBV28 to TRBJ2-7; 10 bases line up with TRBD1. This CDR3 is 15 amino acids long. Trimming at V came to 5 bases and at J to 7 bases, leaving 11 bases not matched to a gene. The germline gives CDR1 MDHEN, CDR2 SYDVKM. The CDR3 DNA follows: TGTGCCAGCAGTAAGCCGGGACAGGGGTTGTTGGAGCAGTACTTC. The encoded protein is CASSKPGQGLLEQYF. Full variable domain (rest looked up from reference TRBV28 and TRBJ2-7): DVKVTQSSRYLVKRTGEKVFLECVQDMDHENMFWYRQDPGLGLRLIYFSYDVKMKEKGDIPEGYSVSREKKERFSLILESASTNQTSMYLCASSKPGQGLLEQYFGPGTRLTVT.

J is TRBJ2-2 and V is TRBV19; 12 bases agree with TRBD2. The CDR3 runs to 18 residues. Germline CDR1 reads LNHDA; CDR2 reads SQIVND (reference sequence). V dropped 7 bases and J dropped 4; count of bases not matched to a gene: 13. Here the CDR3 DNA reads TGTGCCAGTACCGCTCTCCGGACTAGCGGGGTTGTCACCGGGGAGCTGTTTTTT. The encoded protein is CASTALRTSGVVTGELFF.

This chain links TRBV5-6 with TRBJ1-1, with D possibly matching TRBD1 (6 bases). Germline V gene lookup returns CDR1 SGHDT and CDR2 YYEEEE. V lost 4 bases to trimming and J lost 0 bases, with 13 bases between them. This CDR3 spans 15 amino acids. The CDR3 loop reads CASSRRGGLNTEAFF. The CDR3, as DNA: TGTGCCAGCAGCAGGAGGGGGGGCCTGAACACTGAAGCTTTCTTT.

The sample holds one count of this clone. The rearrangement joins TRBV5-1 to TRBJ2-1; D uncertain. Germline V lookup: CDR1 SGHRS, CDR2 YFSETQ. Trimming cost V 2 bases and J 5 bases, with 11 bases left between them. The CDR3 sequence is 14 residues long. The CDR3 sequence is CASSLNSGDNEQFF. In nucleotides, the CDR3 is TGCGCCAGCAGCTTAAATTCCGGAGACAATGAGCAGTTCTTC.

The rearrangement joins TRBV7-8 to TRBJ2-3, with TRBD1 matching 12 bases. Germline-derived CDR1 and CDR2 are SGHVS and FQNEAQ. The J segment lost 7 bases and the V segment lost 2 bases, leaving 7 bases of the junction unmatched. The CDR3 is made up of 16 amino acids. CDR3 loop: CASSLPGQGASYTQYF. CDR3 sequence (DNA): TGTGCCAGCAGCTTACCGGGACAGGGGGCGTCTTATACGCAGTATTTT.

This clone has just one count. This sequence joins TRBV14 and TRBJ1-1; the D is unclear. The CDR3 is made up of 14 amino acids. Per germline, CDR1 SGHDN and CDR2 FVKESK. V lost 5 bases, J lost 1 base, and 11 bases lay in between. The CDR3 DNA follows: TGTGCCAGCAGCAAACTACGGGGGAACACTGAAGCTTTCTTT. It codes for CASSKLRGNTEAFF.

The chain is built from TRBV7-2 and TRBJ2-5, with 7 bases lining up with TRBD2. Losses at the gene ends were 1 base for V and 1 base for J; bases not matched to a gene: 3. CDR1 is SGHTA, CDR2 FQGNSA, per germline. This CDR3 spans 15 amino acids. The CDR3 loop reads CASSLGSGPQETQYF. CDR3 sequence (DNA): TGTGCCAGCAGCTTAGGTAGCGGGCCCCAAGAGACCCAGTACTTC.

The V gene is TRBV30, the J gene TRBJ2-1; 9 nucleotides match TRBD1. CDR1 and CDR2 from the germline V gene are GTSNPN and SVGIG (reference sequence). V was pared by 4 bases and J by 7 bases, with 8 bases of the junction left unmatched. The CDR3 spans 14 residues. CDR3 region: CAWMTGGKVNEQFF. DNA of the CDR3: TGTGCCTGGATGACAGGGGGTAAAGTGAATGAGCAGTTCTTC.